The subject of this entry is one T cell receptor beta chain. Its specificity is not known. Relative to the germline gene, one junction end is altered; a read error may explain this. This CDR3 has 13 amino acids. These data come from a study of Graves' ophthalmopathy and Graves' hyperthyroidism. Whole-study results and caveats: Blood contained most expanded thyroid clonotypes exceeding 0.001 frequency. The 13-signature model separated ophthalmopathy from stable hyperthyroidism at 85% to 90% sensitivity and around 80% specificity.

The TCR beta CDR3 regions underwent amplification from RNA transcripts. A first-round RT-PCR used HTBI primers, followed by a second-round multiplex PCR. TCRdb re-analysed the multiplex PCR reads in MiXCR, keeping a single row per CDR3 protein. The sample includes around 520,000 distinct CDR3 sequences, 39% of them seen just once. Reliance was placed on clinical symptoms, serum thyroxine, TRAb, thyroid ultrasound and orbital computed tomography for diagnosis. The sample was peripheral blood or thyroid tissue (not recorded which). The chain uses TRBV12-3 or TRBV12-4 and TRBJ1-2, with 7 bases aligning to TRBD1. The TCR sequence derives from an adult man with Graves' hyperthyroidism. The CDR3 loop is CASSSLGQRGYAF. CDR3 coding DNA: TGTGCCAGCAGTTCACTGGGACAGCGAGGCTACGCCTTC.